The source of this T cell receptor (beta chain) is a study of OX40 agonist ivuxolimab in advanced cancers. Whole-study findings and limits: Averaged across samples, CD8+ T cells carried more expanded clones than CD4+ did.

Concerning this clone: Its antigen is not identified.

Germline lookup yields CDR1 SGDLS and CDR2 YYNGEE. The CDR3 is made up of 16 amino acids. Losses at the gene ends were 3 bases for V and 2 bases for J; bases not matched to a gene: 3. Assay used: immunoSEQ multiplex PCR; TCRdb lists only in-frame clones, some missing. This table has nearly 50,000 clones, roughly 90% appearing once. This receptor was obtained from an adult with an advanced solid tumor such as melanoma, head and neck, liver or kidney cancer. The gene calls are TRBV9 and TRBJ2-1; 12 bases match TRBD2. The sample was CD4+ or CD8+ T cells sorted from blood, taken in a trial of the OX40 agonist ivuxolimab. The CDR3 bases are TGTGCCAGCAGCGCACGACTAGCGGGGGCCTACAATGAGCAGTTCTTC. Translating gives CASSARLAGAYNEQFF.